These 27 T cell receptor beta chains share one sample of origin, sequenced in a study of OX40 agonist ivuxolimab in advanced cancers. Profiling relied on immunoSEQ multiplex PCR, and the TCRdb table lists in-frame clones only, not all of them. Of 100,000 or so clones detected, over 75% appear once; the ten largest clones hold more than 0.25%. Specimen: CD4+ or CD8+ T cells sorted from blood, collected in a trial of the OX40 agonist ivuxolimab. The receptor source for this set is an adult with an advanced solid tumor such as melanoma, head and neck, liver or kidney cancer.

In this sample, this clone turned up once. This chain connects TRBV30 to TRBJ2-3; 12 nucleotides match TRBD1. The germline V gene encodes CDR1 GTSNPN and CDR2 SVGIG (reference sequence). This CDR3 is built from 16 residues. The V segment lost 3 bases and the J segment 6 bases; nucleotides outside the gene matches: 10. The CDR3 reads CAWRTGTGGWRDTQYF. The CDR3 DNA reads TGTGCCTGGAGGACTGGGACAGGGGGCTGGAGGGATACGCAGTATTTT.

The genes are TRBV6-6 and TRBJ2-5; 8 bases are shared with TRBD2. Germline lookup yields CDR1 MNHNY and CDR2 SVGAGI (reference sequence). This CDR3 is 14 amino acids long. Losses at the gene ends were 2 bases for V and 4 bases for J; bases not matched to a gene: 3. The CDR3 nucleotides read TGTGCCAGCAGTTACGGCGGGGGGAGAGAGACCCAGTACTTC. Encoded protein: CASSYGGGRETQYF.

The CDR3 reads CASSFRPGTGISYEQYF. CDR3 in DNA: TGTGCCAGCAGTTTTCGGCCCGGGACAGGGATTTCCTACGAGCAGTACTTC. The chain employs TRBV28 and TRBJ2-7; 9 bases agree with TRBD1. With V trimmed by 3 bases and J by 1 base, 10 bases remained unmatched. The CDR3 consists of 17 residues. Germline CDR1 and CDR2: MDHEN and SYDVKM.

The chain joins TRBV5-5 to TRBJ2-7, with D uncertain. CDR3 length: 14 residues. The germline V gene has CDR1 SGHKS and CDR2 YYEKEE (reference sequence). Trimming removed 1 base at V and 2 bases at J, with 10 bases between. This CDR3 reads CASSLIQNAYEQYF. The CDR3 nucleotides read TGTGCCAGCAGCTTGATACAGAACGCCTACGAGCAGTACTTC. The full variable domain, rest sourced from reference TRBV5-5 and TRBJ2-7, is DAGVTQSPTHLIKTRGQQVTLRCSPISGHKSVSWYQQVLGQGPQFIFQYYEKEERGRGNFPDRFSARQFPNYSSELNVNALLLGDSALYLCASSLIQNAYEQYFGPGTRLTVT.

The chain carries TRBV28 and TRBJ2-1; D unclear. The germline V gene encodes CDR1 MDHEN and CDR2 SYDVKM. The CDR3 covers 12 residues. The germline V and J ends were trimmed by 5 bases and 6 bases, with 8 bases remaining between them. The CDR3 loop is CASSPRANEQFF. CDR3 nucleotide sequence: TGTGCCAGCAGTCCCCGGGCCAATGAGCAGTTCTTC.

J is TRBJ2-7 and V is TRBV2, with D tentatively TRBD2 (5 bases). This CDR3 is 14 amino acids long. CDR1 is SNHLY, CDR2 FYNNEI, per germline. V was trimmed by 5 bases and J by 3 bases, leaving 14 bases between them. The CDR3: CASSPEGVIYEQYF. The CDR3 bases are TGTGCCAGCAGTCCCGAGGGAGTCATCTACGAGCAGTACTTC.

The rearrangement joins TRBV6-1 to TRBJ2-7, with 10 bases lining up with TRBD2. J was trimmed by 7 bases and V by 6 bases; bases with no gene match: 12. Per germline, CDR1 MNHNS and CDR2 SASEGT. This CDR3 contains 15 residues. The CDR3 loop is CASSGMLAGEGEQYF. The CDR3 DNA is TGTGCCAGCAGCGGAATGCTAGCGGGAGAAGGAGAGCAGTACTTC.

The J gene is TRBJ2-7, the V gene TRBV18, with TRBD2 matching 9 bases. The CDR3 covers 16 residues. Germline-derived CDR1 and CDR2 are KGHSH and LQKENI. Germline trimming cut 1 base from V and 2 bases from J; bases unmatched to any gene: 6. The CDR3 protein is CASSPRASGTAYEQYF. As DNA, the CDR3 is TGTGCCAGCTCACCACGCGCTAGCGGGACGGCCTACGAGCAGTACTTC. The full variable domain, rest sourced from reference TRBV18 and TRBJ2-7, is NAGVMQNPRHLVRRRGQEARLRCSPMKGHSHVYWYRQLPEEGLKFMVYLQKENIIDESGMPKERFSAEFPKEGPSILRIQQVVRGDSAAYFCASSPRASGTAYEQYFGPGTRLTVT.

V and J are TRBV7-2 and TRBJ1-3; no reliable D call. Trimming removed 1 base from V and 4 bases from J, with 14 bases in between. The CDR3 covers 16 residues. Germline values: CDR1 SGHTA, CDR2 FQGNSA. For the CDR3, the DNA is TGTGCCAGCAGCTTAGTTTTCGGAGGGAACGGAAACACCATATATTTT. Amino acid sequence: CASSLVFGGNGNTIYF.

The CDR3 DNA sequence: TGCAGCCCAATAGTTGAGACCCAGTACTTC. Its translation: CSPIVETQYF. The chain joins TRBV20-1 to TRBJ2-5; D unresolved. The CDR3 runs to 10 residues. Germline lookup yields CDR1 DFQATT and CDR2 SNEGSKA (reference sequence).

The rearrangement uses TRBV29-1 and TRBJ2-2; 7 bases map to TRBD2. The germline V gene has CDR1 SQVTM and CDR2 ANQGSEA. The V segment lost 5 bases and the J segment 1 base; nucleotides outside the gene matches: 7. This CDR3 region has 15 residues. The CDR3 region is CSVKSGGKNTGELFF. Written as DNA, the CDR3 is TGCAGCGTTAAGTCCGGGGGGAAGAACACCGGGGAGCTGTTTTTT.

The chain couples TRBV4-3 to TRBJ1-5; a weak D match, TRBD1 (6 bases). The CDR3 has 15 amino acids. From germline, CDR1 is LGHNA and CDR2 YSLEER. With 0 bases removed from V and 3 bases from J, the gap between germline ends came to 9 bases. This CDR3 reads CASSQDPGANQPQHF. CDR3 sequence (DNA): TGCGCCAGCAGCCAAGATCCGGGGGCCAATCAGCCCCAGCATTTT.

In DNA, the CDR3 is TGTGCCAGCAGCTTAGGGGGCCAGGCATCAGAAGCTTTCTTT. As protein: CASSLGGQASEAFF. The chain uses TRBV7-2 and TRBJ1-1, with a possible D match to TRBD1 (5 bases). This CDR3 spans 14 amino acids. The V end was cut by 1 base, the J end by 8 bases, with 14 bases between. In germline, CDR1 is SGHTA, CDR2 FQGNSA.

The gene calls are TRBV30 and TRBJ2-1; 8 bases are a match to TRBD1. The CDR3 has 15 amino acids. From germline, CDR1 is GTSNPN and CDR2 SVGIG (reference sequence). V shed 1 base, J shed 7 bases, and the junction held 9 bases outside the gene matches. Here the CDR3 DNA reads TGTGCCTGGAGTGGCCGGCATCGGACAGGGAATGAGCAGTTCTTC. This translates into CAWSGRHRTGNEQFF.

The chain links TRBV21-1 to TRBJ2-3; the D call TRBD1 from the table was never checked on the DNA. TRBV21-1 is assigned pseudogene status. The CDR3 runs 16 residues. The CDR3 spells CASSPREGQGTDTQYF. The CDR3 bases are TGTGCCAGCAGCCCTCGGGAGGGACAGGGGACAGATACGCAGTATTTT.

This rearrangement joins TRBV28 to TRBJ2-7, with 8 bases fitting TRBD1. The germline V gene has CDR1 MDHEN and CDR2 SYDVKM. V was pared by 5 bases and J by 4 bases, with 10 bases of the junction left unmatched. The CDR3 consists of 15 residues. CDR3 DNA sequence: TGTGCCAGCAGTCGCTATGCAGGGGGCAAGTACGAGCAGTACTTC. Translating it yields CASSRYAGGKYEQYF. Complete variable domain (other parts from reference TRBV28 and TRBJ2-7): DVKVTQSSRYLVKRTGEKVFLECVQDMDHENMFWYRQDPGLGLRLIYFSYDVKMKEKGDIPEGYSVSREKKERFSLILESASTNQTSMYLCASSRYAGGKYEQYFGPGTRLTVT.

CDR3 DNA: TGTGCCAGCTCACCAAGACTAGCGGACTACGAGCAGTACTTC. The encoded protein is CASSPRLADYEQYF. The V and J genes are TRBV18 and TRBJ2-7; 9 positions match TRBD2. The CDR3 is 14 amino acids. Germline V CDR1 and CDR2: KGHSH, LQKENI. V dropped 2 bases and J dropped 3; count of bases not matched to a gene: 2.

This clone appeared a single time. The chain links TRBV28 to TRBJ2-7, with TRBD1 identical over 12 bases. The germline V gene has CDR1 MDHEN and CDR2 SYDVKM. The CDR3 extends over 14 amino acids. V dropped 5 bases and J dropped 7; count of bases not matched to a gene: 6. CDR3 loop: CASSRDRGLGEQYF. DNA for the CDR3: TGTGCCAGCAGTAGGGACAGGGGGCTAGGTGAGCAGTACTTC.

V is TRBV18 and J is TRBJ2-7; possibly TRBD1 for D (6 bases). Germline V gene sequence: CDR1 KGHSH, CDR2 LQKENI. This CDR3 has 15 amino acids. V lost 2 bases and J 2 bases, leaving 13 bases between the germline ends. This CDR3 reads CASSPRGTSTYEQYF. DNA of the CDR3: TGTGCCAGCTCACCAAGGGGGACGTCGACCTACGAGCAGTACTTC.

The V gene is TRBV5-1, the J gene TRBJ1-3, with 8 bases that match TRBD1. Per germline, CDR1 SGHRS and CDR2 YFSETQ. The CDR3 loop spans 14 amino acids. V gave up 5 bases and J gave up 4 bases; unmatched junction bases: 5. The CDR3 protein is CASSSDRAGNTIYF. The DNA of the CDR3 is TGCGCCAGCAGTTCGGACAGGGCAGGAAACACCATATATTTT.

The CDR3 region has the DNA TGTGCTAGTGGTTTGGTACAAGGGGACAGGGCTGAGCAGTTCTTC. Encoded protein: CASGLVQGDRAEQFF. V is TRBV12-5 and J is TRBJ2-1; 9 bases map to TRBD1. The germline V gene has CDR1 LGHNT and CDR2 FRNRAP. The trim removed 0 bases at V and 9 bases at J, leaving 6 bases unmatched. This CDR3 contains 15 residues.

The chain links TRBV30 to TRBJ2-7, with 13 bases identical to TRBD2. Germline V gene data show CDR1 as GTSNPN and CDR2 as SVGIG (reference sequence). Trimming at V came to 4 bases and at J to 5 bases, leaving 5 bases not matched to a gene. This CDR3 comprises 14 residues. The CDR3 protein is CAWKFGLAGDEQYF. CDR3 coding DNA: TGTGCCTGGAAATTCGGACTAGCGGGAGACGAGCAGTACTTC. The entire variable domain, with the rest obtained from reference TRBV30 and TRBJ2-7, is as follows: SQTIHQWPATLVQPVGSPLSLECTVEGTSNPNLYWYRQAAGRGLQLLFYSVGIGQISSEVPQNLSASRPQDRQFILSSKKLLLSDSGFYLCAWKFGLAGDEQYFGPGTRLTVT.

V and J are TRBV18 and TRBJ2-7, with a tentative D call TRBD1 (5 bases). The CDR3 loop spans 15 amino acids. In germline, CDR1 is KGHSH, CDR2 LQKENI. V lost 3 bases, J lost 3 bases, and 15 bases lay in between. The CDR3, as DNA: TGTGCCAGCTCACCTCCACAGGCCGCCTTCTACGAGCAGTACTTC. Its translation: CASSPPQAAFYEQYF.

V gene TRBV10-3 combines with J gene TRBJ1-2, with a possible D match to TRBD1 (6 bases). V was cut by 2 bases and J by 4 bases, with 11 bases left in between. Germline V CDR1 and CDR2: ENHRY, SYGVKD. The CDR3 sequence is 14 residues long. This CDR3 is CAISERGAGYGYTF. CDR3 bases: TGTGCCATCAGTGAGAGGGGGGCGGGCTATGGCTACACCTTC.

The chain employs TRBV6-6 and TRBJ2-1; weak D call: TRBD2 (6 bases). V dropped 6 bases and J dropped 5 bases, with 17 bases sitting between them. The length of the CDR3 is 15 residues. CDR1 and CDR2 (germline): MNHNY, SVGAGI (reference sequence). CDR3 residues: CASRVGSGANNEQFF. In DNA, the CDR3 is TGTGCCAGCAGGGTGGGTAGCGGAGCCAACAATGAGCAGTTCTTC.

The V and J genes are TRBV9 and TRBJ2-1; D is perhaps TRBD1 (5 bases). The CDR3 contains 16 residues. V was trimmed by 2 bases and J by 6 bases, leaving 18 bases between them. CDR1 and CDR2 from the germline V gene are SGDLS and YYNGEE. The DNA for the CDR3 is TGTGCCAGCAGCGTTACTGGACAAGGGTCGGTCAATGAGCAGTTCTTC. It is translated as CASSVTGQGSVNEQFF.

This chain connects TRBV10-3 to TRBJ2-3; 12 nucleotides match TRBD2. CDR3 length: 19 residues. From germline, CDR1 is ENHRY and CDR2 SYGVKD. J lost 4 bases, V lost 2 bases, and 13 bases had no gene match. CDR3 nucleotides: TGTGCCATCAGTGAGGGGTTAGTGACTAGCGGGAGTTCCCCAGATACGCAGTATTTT. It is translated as CAISEGLVTSGSSPDTQYF.